This T cell receptor beta chain was observed in a study of tumor and adjacent non-tumor tissue in lung cancer. Study overall: Histology: about a dozen adenocarcinoma, a couple of squamous cell carcinoma, 1 small cell lung cancer. Each sample yielded about 4.17 million productive TCRbeta reads on average. Study-wide points: TCR diversity was significantly greater in tumor than normal lung tissue. Shorter survival was associated with higher TCR diversity in tumors.

Three rounds of nested PCR, following a modified ARM-PCR protocol, produced the TCRbeta library. TCRdb passed the multiplex PCR reads through MiXCR, listing each CDR3 protein once. The sample carries more than 45,000 distinct CDR3 sequences, roughly 69% recorded once. This clonotype was seen repeatedly, ten times or more. What it recognizes is unknown. Trimming took 4 bases from V and 9 from J, leaving 24 bases between them. The germline CDR1 and CDR2 sequences are MDHEN and SYDVKM. This CDR3 is built from 16 residues. This sample's RNA came from whole unsorted tissue. The normal lung tissue was taken more than 3 cm from the tumor edge.

The V gene is TRBV28, the J gene TRBJ2-5, with a tentative D call TRBD1 (7 bases). The sample taken for sequencing was distant non-tumor lung tissue. The receptor comes from a woman between 55 and 75 years old with non-small cell lung cancer. The CDR3 here is CASSSGDSQTERAQYF. CDR3 DNA sequence: TGTGCCAGCAGTTCGGGGGACAGCCAAACTGAACGGGCCCAGTACTTC.